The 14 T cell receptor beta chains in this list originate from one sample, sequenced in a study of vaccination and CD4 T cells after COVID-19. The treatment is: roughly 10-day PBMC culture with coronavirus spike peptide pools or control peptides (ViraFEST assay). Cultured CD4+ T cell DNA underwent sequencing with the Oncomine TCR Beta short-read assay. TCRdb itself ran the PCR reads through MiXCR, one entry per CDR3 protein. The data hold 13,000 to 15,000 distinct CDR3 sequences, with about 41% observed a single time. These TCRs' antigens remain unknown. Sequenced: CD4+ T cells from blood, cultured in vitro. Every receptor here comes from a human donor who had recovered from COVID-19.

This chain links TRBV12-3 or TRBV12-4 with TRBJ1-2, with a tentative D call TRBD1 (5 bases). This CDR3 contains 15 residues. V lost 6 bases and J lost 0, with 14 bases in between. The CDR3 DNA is TGTGCCAGCAGCGCAACCGGGGGAGCTAACTATGGCTACACCTTC. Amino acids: CASSATGGANYGYTF.

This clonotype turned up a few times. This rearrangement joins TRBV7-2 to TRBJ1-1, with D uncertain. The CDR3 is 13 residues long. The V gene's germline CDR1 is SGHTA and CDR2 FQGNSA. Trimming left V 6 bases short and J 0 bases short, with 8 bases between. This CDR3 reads CASREDMNTEAFF. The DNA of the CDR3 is TGTGCCAGCAGAGAAGACATGAACACTGAAGCTTTCTTT.

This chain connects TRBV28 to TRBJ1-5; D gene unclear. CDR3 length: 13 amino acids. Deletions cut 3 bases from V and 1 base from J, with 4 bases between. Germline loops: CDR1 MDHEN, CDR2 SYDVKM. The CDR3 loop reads CASSFESNQPQHF. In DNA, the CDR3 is TGTGCCAGCAGTTTTGAGAGCAATCAGCCCCAGCATTTT.

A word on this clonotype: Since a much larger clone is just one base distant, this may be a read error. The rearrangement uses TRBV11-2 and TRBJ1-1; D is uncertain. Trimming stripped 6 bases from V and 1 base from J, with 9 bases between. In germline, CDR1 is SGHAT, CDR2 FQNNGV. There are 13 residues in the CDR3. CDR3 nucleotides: TGTGCCAGCAGATTACGACAGAACACTGAAGCTTTCTTT. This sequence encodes CASRLRQNTEAFF.

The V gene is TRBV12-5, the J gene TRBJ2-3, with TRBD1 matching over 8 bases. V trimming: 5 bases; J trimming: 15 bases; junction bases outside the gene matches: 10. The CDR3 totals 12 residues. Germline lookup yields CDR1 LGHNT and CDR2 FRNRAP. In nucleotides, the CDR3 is TGTGCTAGTGGTACGGACAGGGTCTTTGGATATTTT. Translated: CASGTDRVFGYF.

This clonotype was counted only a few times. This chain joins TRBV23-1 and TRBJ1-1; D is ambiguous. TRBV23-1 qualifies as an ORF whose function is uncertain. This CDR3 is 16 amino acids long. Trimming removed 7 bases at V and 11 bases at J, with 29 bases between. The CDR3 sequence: CASIVYTTGLGSTAFF. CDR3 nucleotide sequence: TGCGCCAGCATCGTTTACACAACCGGGTTAGGAAGTACGGCTTTCTTT.

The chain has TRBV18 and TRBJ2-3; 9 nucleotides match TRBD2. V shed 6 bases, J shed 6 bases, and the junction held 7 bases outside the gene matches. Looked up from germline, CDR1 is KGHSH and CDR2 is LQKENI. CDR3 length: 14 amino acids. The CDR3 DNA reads TGTGCCAGCTCCCCGACTAGCGGAGAGGATACGCAGTATTTT. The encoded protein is CASSPTSGEDTQYF.

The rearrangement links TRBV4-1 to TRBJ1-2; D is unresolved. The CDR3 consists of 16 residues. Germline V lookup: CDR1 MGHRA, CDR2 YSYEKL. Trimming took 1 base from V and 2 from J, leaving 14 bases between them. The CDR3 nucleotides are TGCGCCAGCAGCCAAGGGGAGGGTCGTGTGAACTATGGCTACACCTTC. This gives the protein CASSQGEGRVNYGYTF.

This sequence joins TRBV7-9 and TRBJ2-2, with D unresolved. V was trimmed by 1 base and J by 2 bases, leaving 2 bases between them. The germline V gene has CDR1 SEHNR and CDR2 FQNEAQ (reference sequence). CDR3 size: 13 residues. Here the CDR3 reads CASSLGNTGELFF. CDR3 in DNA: TGTGCCAGCAGCTTAGGCAACACCGGGGAGCTGTTTTTT.

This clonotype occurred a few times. The CDR3 coding sequence is TGTGCCACCAGTGATTTGACGGGAGGGCCGGGAGAGACCCAGTACTTC. It encodes CATSDLTGGPGETQYF. This chain connects TRBV24-1 to TRBJ2-5; TRBD2 matches 8 bases. The V gene end was trimmed by 0 bases and the J gene end by 4 bases; junction bases not matched to a gene: 6. Germline V lookup: CDR1 KGHDR, CDR2 SFDVKD. The CDR3 extends over 16 amino acids.

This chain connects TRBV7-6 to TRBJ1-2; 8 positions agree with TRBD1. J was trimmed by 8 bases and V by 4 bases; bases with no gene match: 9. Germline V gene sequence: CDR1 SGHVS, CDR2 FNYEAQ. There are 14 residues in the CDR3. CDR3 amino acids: CASSSPGQGGGYTF. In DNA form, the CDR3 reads TGTGCCAGCAGCTCCCCCGGACAGGGAGGCGGCTACACCTTC.

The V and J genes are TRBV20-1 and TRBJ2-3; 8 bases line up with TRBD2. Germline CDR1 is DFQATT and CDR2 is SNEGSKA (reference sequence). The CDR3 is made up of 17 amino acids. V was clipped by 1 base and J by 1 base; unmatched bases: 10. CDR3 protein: CSARGRVSGARTDTQYF. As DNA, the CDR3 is TGCAGTGCTAGAGGTCGGGTTAGCGGGGCCCGCACAGATACGCAGTATTTT.

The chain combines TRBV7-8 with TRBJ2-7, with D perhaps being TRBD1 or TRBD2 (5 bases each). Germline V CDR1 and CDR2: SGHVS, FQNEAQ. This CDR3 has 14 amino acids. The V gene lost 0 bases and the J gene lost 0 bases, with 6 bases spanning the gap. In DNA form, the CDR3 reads TGTGCCAGCAGCTTAGCTGGGGGCTCCTACGAGCAGTACTTC. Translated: CASSLAGGSYEQYF.

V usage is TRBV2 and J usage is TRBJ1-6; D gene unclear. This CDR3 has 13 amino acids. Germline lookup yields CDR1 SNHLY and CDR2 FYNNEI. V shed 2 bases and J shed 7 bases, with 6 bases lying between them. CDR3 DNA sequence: TGTGCCAGCAGTGAATTGGCGAATTCACCCCTCCACTTT. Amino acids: CASSELANSPLHF.